A single sample gave rise to the 27 T cell receptor beta chains below, sequenced in a study of shared clonotypes between healthy human individuals (TCRdb year 2020). Library prep was done by the immunoSEQ multiplex PCR assay. TCRdb mirrors the immuneACCESS table, restricted to in-frame sequences. Some clones are absent from its copies; in checked studies, under half trace to an unresolved V gene, and the reason for the others is unknown. The sample data list roughly 2,000,000 clones, and around 95% of these were observed just once. The ten largest clones capture more than 1.5% of the sample. CD8 naive samples were obtained by positive selection for CCR7 among CD45RO-negative cells, yielding a CD45RA+CCR7+ population from which TemRA cells were excluded. Sequencing was performed on naive CD8+ T cells from PBMCs. The sample's cell subset or site, from its label and the paper: CD45RA+CCR7+. Receptors originate from a man aged 18 to 29 in good health. Some clones in this sample may be carry-over from other donors' samples.

The gene calls are TRBV30 and TRBJ2-7; tentative D call: TRBD1 (6 bases). The CDR3 extends over 15 amino acids. Trimming took 0 bases from V and 2 from J, leaving 14 bases between them. Germline V gene sequence: CDR1 GTSNPN, CDR2 SVGIG (reference sequence). CDR3 residues: CAWSVPDRTAYEQYF. The CDR3 DNA reads TGTGCCTGGAGTGTGCCGGACAGAACCGCCTACGAGCAGTACTTC.

This clone is a singleton in its sample. The chain joins TRBV7-2 to TRBJ2-3; 7 positions match TRBD2. Germline trimming cut 5 bases from V and 2 bases from J; bases unmatched to any gene: 4. Germline lookup yields CDR1 SGHTA and CDR2 FQGNSA. This CDR3 comprises 14 residues. CDR3 in DNA: TGTGCCAGCAGCCCCCTAGCGGCCACAGATACGCAGTATTTT. Its protein is CASSPLAATDTQYF. Full variable domain (remainder filled in from reference TRBV7-2 and TRBJ2-3): GAGVSQSPSNKVTEKGKDVELRCDPISGHTALYWYRQSLGQGLEFLIYFQGNSAPDKSGLPSDRFSAERTGGSVSTLTIQRTQQEDSAVYLCASSPLAATDTQYFGPGTRLTVL.

About this clone itself: The same CDR3 is also encoded by other DNA sequences in this sample. The chain uses TRBV7-9 and TRBJ2-1; TRBD1 matches 9 bases. Germline V CDR1 and CDR2: SEHNR, FQNEAQ (reference sequence). After removal of 5 bases from V and 4 bases from J, the junction contained 6 bases not matched to a gene. The CDR3 covers 15 residues. The CDR3 DNA sequence: TGTGCCAGCAGCCTCCGGGACAGGGTTTACAATGAGCAGTTCTTC. Its translation: CASSLRDRVYNEQFF.

The chain is built from TRBV11-3 and TRBJ2-3, with D hard to call. The V gene's germline CDR1 is SGHNT and CDR2 YENEEA. V was clipped by 4 bases and J by 11 bases, with 16 bases between them. The CDR3 totals 13 residues. In nucleotides, the CDR3 is TGTGCCAGCAGCTCGGACCCTGGACGCAGGCAGTATTTT. This codes for CASSSDPGRRQYF.

The chain employs TRBV9 and TRBJ2-5; D is unclear. The germline gives CDR1 SGDLS, CDR2 YYNGEE. The V gene lost 4 bases and the J gene lost 5 bases, with 9 bases spanning the gap. The CDR3 spans 12 residues. Here the CDR3 reads CASSSTGETQYF. DNA for the CDR3: TGTGCCAGCAGCTCAACCGGGGAGACCCAGTACTTC.

In regard to this clone: At the DNA level, this CDR3 is encoded by other sequences in the same sample as well. The V gene is TRBV6-1, the J gene TRBJ2-2; D gene unclear. Germline loops: CDR1 MNHNS, CDR2 SASEGT. Trimming pared 3 bases from V and 7 bases from J, leaving 6 bases between. The CDR3 sequence is 12 residues long. CDR3 amino acids: CASSEWSGELFF. The DNA of the CDR3 is TGTGCCAGCAGTGAGTGGAGCGGGGAGCTGTTTTTT.

The V call is TRBV5-1, the J call TRBJ2-7; D may match TRBD1 or TRBD2 (6 bases each). This CDR3 has 14 amino acids. Trimming cost V 4 bases and J 4 bases, with 15 bases left between them. From germline, CDR1 is SGHRS and CDR2 YFSETQ. The chain's CDR3 is CASSRDLGGYEQYF. CDR3 DNA sequence: TGCGCCAGCAGCCGGGACTTAGGGGGGTACGAGCAGTACTTC. Supplemented by reference TRBV5-1 and TRBJ2-7, the full variable domain reads KAGVTQTPRYLIKTRGQQVTLSCSPISGHRSVSWYQQTPGQGLQFLFEYFSETQRNKGNFPGRFSGRQFSNSRSEMNVSTLELGDSALYLCASSRDLGGYEQYFGPGTRLTVT.

This rearrangement joins TRBV5-6 to TRBJ2-1, with TRBD2 identical over 10 bases. Germline trimming cut 1 base from V and 6 bases from J; bases unmatched to any gene: 4. Germline V CDR1 and CDR2: SGHDT, YYEEEE. The CDR3 runs 15 residues. DNA for the CDR3: TGTGCCAGCAGCTTGCTAGCGGGAGTGCGCAATGAGCAGTTCTTC. This gives the protein CASSLLAGVRNEQFF.

Worth noting for this clone: The same CDR3 can be traced to other DNA sequences in this sample. V and J are TRBV6-5 and TRBJ2-7; 9 positions agree with TRBD1. Germline values: CDR1 MNHEY, CDR2 SVGAGI. The CDR3 spans 15 residues. After removal of 5 bases from V and 0 bases from J, the junction contained 5 bases not matched to a gene. The CDR3 protein is CASSPGQGSSYEQYF. CDR3 DNA sequence: TGTGCCAGCAGTCCGGGACAGGGCAGCTCCTACGAGCAGTACTTC.

The CDR3 coding sequence is TGTGCCAGCAGCTTAGCGGTGGCCGGCGGGGAGCTGTTTTTT. Translation gives CASSLAVAGGELFF. The chain carries TRBV7-9 and TRBJ2-2; D is undetermined. Trimming left V 0 bases short and J 7 bases short, with 9 bases between. This CDR3 spans 14 amino acids. In germline, CDR1 is SEHNR, CDR2 FQNEAQ (reference sequence).

The CDR3 protein is CASSQDSNNEQFF. CDR3 nucleotides: TGTGCCAGCAGCCAAGACAGCAACAATGAGCAGTTCTTC. V and J are TRBV14 and TRBJ2-1; D remains ambiguous. In germline, CDR1 is SGHDN, CDR2 FVKESK. The germline V and J ends were trimmed by 0 bases and 5 bases, with 5 bases remaining between them. The CDR3 runs to 13 residues.

CDR3 sequence reads: CASRFLGANTEAFF. Written as DNA, the CDR3 is TGTGCCAGCAGGTTCCTGGGGGCGAACACTGAAGCTTTCTTT. This chain links TRBV28 with TRBJ1-1, with D perhaps TRBD1 (6 bases). The CDR3 consists of 14 residues. V dropped 6 bases and J dropped 1 base, with 12 bases sitting between them. From germline, CDR1 is MDHEN and CDR2 SYDVKM.

The CDR3 bases are TGTGCCAGCAGCCTAGGGGCTAGCGGGGCCCACAATGAGCAGTTCTTC. Its translation is CASSLGASGAHNEQFF. The gene calls are TRBV7-3 and TRBJ2-1, with TRBD2 identical over 9 bases. Germline CDR1 SGHTA, CDR2 FQGTGA. The ends lost 5 bases at V and 5 bases at J; junction bases unmatched: 10. The CDR3 is 16 residues long.

The table lists this clone with a count of one. The V call is TRBV27, the J call TRBJ2-3; 8 nucleotides match TRBD2. This CDR3 region has 18 residues. Germline-derived CDR1 and CDR2 are MNHEY and SMNVEV (reference sequence). Germline trimming cut 6 bases from V and 2 bases from J; bases unmatched to any gene: 16. The CDR3 region is CASRSPTWVAGFTDTQYF. In nucleotides, the CDR3 is TGTGCCAGCAGATCACCCACGTGGGTAGCGGGGTTCACAGATACGCAGTATTTT.

The chain combines TRBV7-8 with TRBJ2-1, with a weak D call TRBD2 (6 bases). CDR1 SGHVS and CDR2 FQNEAQ come from the germline V gene. V lost 3 bases and J lost 4, with 13 bases in between. The CDR3 is 15 amino acids. The CDR3 DNA reads as TGTGCCAGCAGCTTGGAGGGAGATAGATACAATGAGCAGTTCTTC. Its translation is CASSLEGDRYNEQFF.

The CDR3 loop reads CASSFTGVKDTIYF. In DNA form, the CDR3 reads TGTGCCAGCAGTTTCACAGGGGTTAAGGACACCATATATTTT. V gene TRBV28 combines with J gene TRBJ1-3; 7 nucleotides align to TRBD1. Trimming at V came to 3 bases and at J to 8 bases, leaving 7 bases not matched to a gene. There are 14 residues in the CDR3. Germline loops: CDR1 MDHEN, CDR2 SYDVKM.

The chain links TRBV4-3 to TRBJ2-3; the match to TRBD2 covers 12 bases. This CDR3 spans 18 amino acids. V lost 0 bases, J lost 3 bases, and 7 bases stayed unmatched. CDR1 and CDR2 (germline): LGHNA, YSLEER. The CDR3 nucleotides read TGCGCCAGCAGCCAAGACCTACGGACTAGCGGGATGACAGATACGCAGTATTTT. Translating gives CASSQDLRTSGMTDTQYF.

The gene calls are TRBV10-1 and TRBJ1-1; weak D call: TRBD1 (6 bases). The length of the CDR3 is 13 residues. Germline V CDR1 and CDR2: WNHNN, SYGVQD (reference sequence). Trimming removed 8 bases at V and 2 bases at J, with 12 bases between. The CDR3 is CASSQGINTEAFF. In nucleotides, the CDR3 is TGCGCCAGCTCCCAGGGGATCAACACTGAAGCTTTCTTT.

In regard to this clone: Other DNA sequences in this sample translate to the same CDR3. V is TRBV9 and J is TRBJ2-1; 9 bases line up with TRBD1. Per germline, CDR1 SGDLS and CDR2 YYNGEE. V was clipped by 3 bases and J by 8 bases; unmatched bases: 3. This CDR3 has 13 amino acids. The CDR3 nucleotides read TGTGCCAGCAGCGGGGACAGGGCCGATGAGCAGTTCTTC. Residues: CASSGDRADEQFF. Combining the CDR3 with reference TRBV9 and TRBJ2-1 gives the whole variable domain DSGVTQTPKHLITATGQRVTLRCSPRSGDLSVYWYQQSLDQGLQFLIQYYNGEERAKGNILERFSAQQFPDLHSELNLSSLELGDSALYFCASSGDRADEQFFGPGTRLTVL.

The chain employs TRBV27 and TRBJ1-1; D is ambiguous. The CDR3 extends over 14 amino acids. Germline assignment: CDR1 MNHEY and CDR2 SMNVEV (reference sequence). The V end lost 2 bases, the J end lost 0 bases, and 7 bases lay between the germline ends. The CDR3 DNA sequence: TGTGCCAGCAGTTTAACATCCCTGAACACTGAAGCTTTCTTT. It codes for CASSLTSLNTEAFF.

The chain combines TRBV7-6 with TRBJ2-3; 10 bases map to TRBD2. In germline, CDR1 is SGHVS, CDR2 FNYEAQ. The CDR3 sequence is 17 residues long. V gave up 1 base and J gave up 5 bases; unmatched junction bases: 9. CDR3 coding DNA: TGTGCCAGCAGCTTAGACCCGGGGACTAGCGAGGGAGATACGCAGTATTTT. Translated: CASSLDPGTSEGDTQYF.

CDR3 protein: CASSFQRDSPWGVYGYTF. In DNA, the CDR3 is TGCGCCAGCAGCTTTCAAAGGGACAGCCCTTGGGGTGTCTATGGCTACACCTTC. The rearrangement uses TRBV5-1 and TRBJ1-2, with 7 bases identical to TRBD1. This CDR3 has 18 residues. J gave up 4 bases and V 2 bases, and 17 bases lay outside the gene matches. From germline, CDR1 is SGHRS and CDR2 YFSETQ.

The CDR3 DNA follows: TGTGCCAGTAGCTTAGGACTAGCGGAGTACAATGAGCAGTTCTTC. Translating it yields CASSLGLAEYNEQFF. This sequence joins TRBV19 and TRBJ2-1; TRBD2 matches at 10 bases. The CDR3 spans 15 residues. Trimming cost V 6 bases and J 4 bases; bases outside gene matches: 6. In germline, CDR1 is LNHDA, CDR2 SQIVND (reference sequence).

The chain has TRBV19 and TRBJ2-1; TRBD2 aligns across 11 bases. The germline V gene encodes CDR1 LNHDA and CDR2 SQIVND (reference sequence). The ends lost 7 bases at V and 4 bases at J; junction bases unmatched: 3. The CDR3 is 14 residues long. The CDR3 nucleotides read TGTGCCAGTATCGGGACTAGCGGTTACAATGAGCAGTTCTTC. This codes for CASIGTSGYNEQFF.

V is TRBV5-5 and J is TRBJ1-1; D possibly corresponds to TRBD1 (5 bases). Trimming cost V 1 base and J 4 bases, with 17 bases left between them. The CDR3 is 16 residues long. Germline-derived CDR1 and CDR2 are SGHKS and YYEKEE (reference sequence). The CDR3 sequence is CASSLYAGIGRTEAFF. CDR3 nucleotide sequence: TGTGCCAGCAGCTTGTATGCAGGGATTGGACGCACTGAAGCTTTCTTT.

The rearrangement joins TRBV10-3 to TRBJ2-5, with 9 bases fitting TRBD2. Germline assignment: CDR1 ENHRY and CDR2 SYGVKD. The J segment lost 1 base and the V segment lost 6 bases, leaving 12 bases of the junction unmatched. This CDR3 spans 17 amino acids. CDR3 nucleotides: TGTGCCATCAGAAACTCACTAGCGGGCGGCCCCCAAGAGACCCAGTACTTC. This codes for CAIRNSLAGGPQETQYF.

The chain combines TRBV12-1 with TRBJ2-1; TRBD2 reflects the table's D call only, with no check against the DNA. TRBV12-1 is labeled a pseudogene. The CDR3 has 15 residues. Here the CDR3 reads CASRSLAGGQNEQFF. The DNA for the CDR3 is TGTGCCAGCAGGTCTCTAGCGGGAGGTCAGAATGAGCAGTTCTTC.